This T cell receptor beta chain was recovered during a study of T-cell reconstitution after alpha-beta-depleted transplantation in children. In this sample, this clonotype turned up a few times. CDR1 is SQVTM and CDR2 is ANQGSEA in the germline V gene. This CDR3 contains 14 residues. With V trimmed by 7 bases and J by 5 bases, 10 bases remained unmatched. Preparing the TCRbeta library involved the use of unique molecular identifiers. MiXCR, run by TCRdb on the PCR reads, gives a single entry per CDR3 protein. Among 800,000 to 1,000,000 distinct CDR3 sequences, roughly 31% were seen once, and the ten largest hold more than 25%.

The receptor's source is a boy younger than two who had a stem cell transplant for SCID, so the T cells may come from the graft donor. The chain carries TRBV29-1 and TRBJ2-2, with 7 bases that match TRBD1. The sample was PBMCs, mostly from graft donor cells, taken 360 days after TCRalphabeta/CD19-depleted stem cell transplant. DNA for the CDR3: TGCAGCGCTGGGGGACAGCTAATGACCGGGGAGCTGTTTTTT. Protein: CSAGGQLMTGELFF.